The 31 T cell receptor beta chains presented below share a single source sample, sequenced in a study of low-dose radiotherapy and immunotherapy resistance in tumors. TCR amplification ran 20 PCR cycles using constant-region and V-primer adapter primers. From the reads, TCRdb called clonotypes with MiXCR, one entry per CDR3 protein. The table shows under 60,000 distinct CDR3 sequences, with approximately 33% occurring only once. Time point: after trial treatment. The treatment: LDRT plus nivolumab, ipilimumab, low-dose cyclophosphamide and aspirin (RACIN trial). Sequences were derived from PBMCs, sampled after low-dose radiotherapy plus immunotherapy. These receptors all stem from a male donor with rectosigmoid adenocarcinoma.

This clonotype was picked up a small number of times. The gene calls are TRBV6-2 or TRBV6-3 and TRBJ1-1; 9 bases line up with TRBD1. The V segment lost 5 bases and the J segment 1 base; nucleotides outside the gene matches: 5. The CDR3 loop spans 15 amino acids. CDR1 and CDR2 (germline): MNHEY, SVGEGT. The CDR3 sequence: CASSPRGQGNTEAFF. DNA of the CDR3: TGTGCCAGCAGTCCAAGGGGACAGGGGAACACTGAAGCTTTCTTT.

This clonotype is labeled medium-sized. The chain joins TRBV4-3 to TRBJ2-1; 8 nucleotides align to TRBD2. The CDR3 covers 19 residues. Germline CDR1 and CDR2: LGHNA and YSLEER. The trim removed 0 bases at V and 2 bases at J, leaving 12 bases unmatched. CDR3 bases: TGCGCCAGCAGCCAAGATAGGGCCCGGGGGCGGGGGGCCTACAATGAGCAGTTCTTC. Its protein is CASSQDRARGRGAYNEQFF.

Remarks on this clonotype: With a far larger clone one base away, a read error is the likely cause. The V call is TRBV15, the J call TRBJ2-1, with D possibly TRBD1 on 6 matching bases. Germline CDR1 is LNHNV and CDR2 is YYDKDF (reference sequence). This CDR3 comprises 13 residues. With 3 bases removed from V and 10 bases from J, the gap between germline ends came to 13 bases. The CDR3 DNA reads as TGTGCCACCAGCAGGGAACAGGGCTACGAGCAGTTCTTC. Translation: CATSREQGYEQFF.

CDR3 DNA: TGTGCCAGCAGCCAAAGAACTAGCGGAGGCGAGACCCAGTACTTC. Residues: CASSQRTSGGETQYF. The V gene is TRBV3-1, the J gene TRBJ2-5, with 8 bases that match TRBD2. V gave up 2 bases and J gave up 5 bases; unmatched junction bases: 7. Germline V gene data show CDR1 as LGHDT and CDR2 as YNNKEL (reference sequence). The CDR3 runs 15 residues.

The chain recombines TRBV5-1 with TRBJ2-1, with 7 nucleotides matching TRBD1. Per the germline V gene, CDR1 is SGHRS and CDR2 is YFSETQ. V was clipped by 5 bases and J by 6 bases; unmatched bases: 8. This CDR3 spans 14 amino acids. CDR3 coding DNA: TGCGCCAGCAGTAAGGGGGCGATGGGCAATGAGCAGTTCTTC. Protein: CASSKGAMGNEQFF.

CDR3 loop: CASSLESVDYGYTF. CDR3 nucleotide sequence: TGCGCCAGCAGCTTGGAGTCCGTCGACTATGGCTACACCTTC. The V gene is TRBV5-1, the J gene TRBJ1-2; D remains unclear. CDR1 SGHRS and CDR2 YFSETQ come from the germline V gene. The CDR3 extends over 14 amino acids. Trimming stripped 0 bases from V and 3 bases from J, with 9 bases between.

Concerning this clonotype: With only one base between it and a far larger clone, this is likely a read error. The DNA of the CDR3 is TGCGCCAGCCGAGGGACCGCCTACGAGCAGTTCTTC. It encodes CASRGTAYEQFF. V gene TRBV5-1 combines with J gene TRBJ2-1, with D possibly called TRBD1 or TRBD2 (5 bases each). Germline CDR1 is SGHRS and CDR2 is YFSETQ. The ends were cut back, 7 bases at V and 10 bases at J, with 15 bases in the middle. CDR3 length: 12 amino acids.

This clonotype was detected a few times. The chain employs TRBV1 and TRBJ2-3; TRBD2 was called by the table and not checked on the DNA. TRBV1 constitutes a pseudogene. The CDR3 contains 17 residues. The CDR3 sequence: CTSSHRGLAGGSDTQYF. The CDR3 coding sequence is TGCACCAGCAGCCACCGGGGACTAGCGGGAGGGTCAGATACGCAGTATTTT.

This clonotype was detected many times. The chain combines TRBV5-1 with TRBJ1-3; D remains ambiguous. Trimming pared 0 bases from V and 8 bases from J, leaving 3 bases between. This CDR3 is 11 amino acids long. From germline, CDR1 is SGHRS and CDR2 YFSETQ. The CDR3 DNA reads as TGCGCCAGCAGCTTGGAGGACACCATATATTTT. It translates to CASSLEDTIYF.

In its sample, this clonotype was seen many times. The chain combines TRBV28 with TRBJ2-3; TRBD2 might be the D (6 bases). Trimming left V 10 bases short and J 11 bases short, with 22 bases between. The CDR3 is made up of 13 amino acids. CDR1 and CDR2 from the germline V gene are MDHEN and SYDVKM. This CDR3 is CATDGGDGGGQYF. The CDR3 nucleotides are TGTGCCACCGATGGGGGAGACGGGGGAGGGCAGTATTTT. The full variable domain, in which reference TRBV28 and TRBJ2-3 provide the parts outside the CDR3, is DVKVTQSSRYLVKRTGEKVFLECVQDMDHENMFWYRQDPGLGLRLIYFSYDVKMKEKGDIPEGYSVSREKKERFSLILESASTNQTSMYLCATDGGDGGGQYFGPGTRLTVL.

The rearrangement uses TRBV7-8 and TRBJ1-2; no definite D call. The CDR3 totals 13 residues. In germline, CDR1 is SGHVS, CDR2 FQNEAQ. Trimming cost V 4 bases and J 7 bases, with 13 bases left between them. CDR3 amino acids: CASSSNSPRGYTF. The CDR3 nucleotides are TGTGCCAGCAGCTCCAACTCCCCTCGTGGCTACACCTTC.

The rearrangement uses TRBV12-3 or TRBV12-4 and TRBJ2-5; the D is unclear. V was clipped by 3 bases and J by 1 base, with 9 bases between them. The CDR3 consists of 14 residues. For the CDR3, the DNA is TGTGCCAGCAGTTTTCTCGCGGCCCAAGAGACCCAGTACTTC. Encoded protein: CASSFLAAQETQYF.

This clonotype has at least ten counts. V and J are TRBV7-2 and TRBJ1-1, with D maybe TRBD1 (5 bases). The CDR3 extends over 15 amino acids. The ends were cut back, 4 bases at V and 1 base at J, with 13 bases in the middle. Germline-derived CDR1 and CDR2 are SGHTA and FQGNSA. The DNA for the CDR3 is TGTGCCAGCAGCTCTTCGACAGTAGGGAACACTGAAGCTTTCTTT. Translated, it gives CASSSSTVGNTEAFF.

With respect to this clonotype: A single base is all that separates this from a far larger clone, so a read error is likely. The J gene is TRBJ2-7, the V gene TRBV6-5; 12 nucleotides match TRBD2. CDR1 is MNHEY, CDR2 SVGAGI, per germline. V lost 0 bases, J lost 7 bases, and 10 bases stayed unmatched. The CDR3 length is 17 residues. The CDR3 spells CASSYSPLAGGRNEQYF. As DNA, the CDR3 is TGTGCCAGCAGTTACTCTCCACTAGCGGGAGGTCGGAATGAGCAGTACTTC.

CDR3 nucleotides: TGTGCCAGCAGTTTATTTCCGGGACTAGCGGGAGCGTACGAGCAGTACTTC. This encodes CASSLFPGLAGAYEQYF. The chain is built from TRBV28 and TRBJ2-7; 14 nucleotides agree with TRBD2. V shed 1 base and J 4 bases; nucleotides not matched to a gene: 6. Germline-derived CDR1 and CDR2 are MDHEN and SYDVKM. This CDR3 comprises 17 residues. The variable domain in full, completed from reference TRBV28 and TRBJ2-7, reads DVKVTQSSRYLVKRTGEKVFLECVQDMDHENMFWYRQDPGLGLRLIYFSYDVKMKEKGDIPEGYSVSREKKERFSLILESASTNQTSMYLCASSLFPGLAGAYEQYFGPGTRLTVT.

By sample share, this clonotype is medium-sized. This chain uses TRBV19 with TRBJ2-1; D possibly matches TRBD1 or TRBD2 (5 bases each). The CDR3 spans 15 residues. Germline V gene data show CDR1 as LNHDA and CDR2 as SQIVND (reference sequence). V was pared by 3 bases and J by 3 bases, with 12 bases between. The CDR3, as DNA: TGTGCCAGTAGTATCCAGGGACCCTTCTACAATGAGCAGTTCTTC. This translates into CASSIQGPFYNEQFF.

This clonotype appeared many times. The V call is TRBV14, the J call TRBJ2-7; D may correspond to TRBD1 or TRBD2 (6 bases each). This CDR3 is 18 amino acids long. Looked up from germline, CDR1 is SGHDN and CDR2 is FVKESK. Trimming stripped 5 bases from V and 0 bases from J, with 23 bases between. This CDR3 is CASSKGGGHPGRSYEQYF. The CDR3 region has the DNA TGTGCCAGCAGCAAGGGGGGTGGACACCCCGGACGCTCCTACGAGCAGTACTTC.

In its sample, this clonotype was seen many times. The chain recombines TRBV12-3 or TRBV12-4 with TRBJ2-2; no definite D call. V was clipped by 5 bases and J by 1 base, with 5 bases between them. There are 13 residues in the CDR3. The CDR3 is CASSDKNTGELFF. Here the CDR3 DNA reads TGTGCCAGCAGTGACAAGAACACCGGGGAGCTGTTTTTT.

This clonotype was recorded many times. V gene TRBV14 combines with J gene TRBJ2-3; unclear D gene. V shed 1 base and J shed 2 bases, with 10 bases lying between them. Germline V gene data show CDR1 as SGHDN and CDR2 as FVKESK. The length of the CDR3 is 15 residues. The CDR3 coding sequence is TGTGCCAGCAGCCAAGGGGTCGGTCTCACAGATACGCAGTATTTT. It codes for CASSQGVGLTDTQYF.

Here the CDR3 reads CAWSVRGLGYEQYF. CDR3 DNA sequence: TGTGCCTGGAGTGTACGGGGACTTGGGTACGAGCAGTACTTC. This chain connects TRBV30 to TRBJ2-7; tentatively, D is TRBD2 (6 bases). This CDR3 has 14 amino acids. V gave up 0 bases and J gave up 4 bases, with 13 bases separating them. Germline V lookup: CDR1 GTSNPN, CDR2 SVGIG (reference sequence).

This clonotype was recorded many times. The genes are TRBV5-1 and TRBJ1-1, with D uncertain. Germline V gives CDR1 SGHRS, CDR2 YFSETQ. V was pared by 0 bases and J by 0 bases, with 9 bases between. The length of the CDR3 is 15 residues. For the CDR3, the DNA is TGCGCCAGCAGCTTGGCCGGGAACTTGAACACTGAAGCTTTCTTT. This sequence encodes CASSLAGNLNTEAFF.

This clonotype was counted many times. V is TRBV20-1 and J is TRBJ2-1; the match to TRBD2 covers 11 bases. Germline CDR1 is DFQATT and CDR2 is SNEGSKA (reference sequence). CDR3 length equals 15 residues. J was trimmed by 5 bases and V by 6 bases; bases with no gene match: 9. The CDR3 region is CSAERGLAANNEQFF. The CDR3 DNA follows: TGCAGTGCCGAAAGGGGACTAGCGGCTAACAATGAGCAGTTCTTC.

V is TRBV7-2 and J is TRBJ2-1; 7 positions agree with TRBD2. The CDR3 totals 17 residues. Per germline, CDR1 SGHTA and CDR2 FQGNSA. Trimming at V came to 1 base and at J to 2 bases, leaving 8 bases not matched to a gene. Written as DNA, the CDR3 is TGTGCCAGCAGCTTAGGGCTTGGGACTAACCCCTACAATGAGCAGTTCTTC. It codes for CASSLGLGTNPYNEQFF.

There are many counts of this clonotype. V usage is TRBV20-1 and J usage is TRBJ1-4; D gene uncertain. Trimming took off 6 bases at V and 0 bases at J, with 8 bases between the two ends. Germline CDR1 reads DFQATT; CDR2 reads SNEGSKA (reference sequence). The CDR3 extends over 13 amino acids. CDR3 in DNA: TGCAGTGCCCCGAACCCAACTAATGAAAAACTGTTTTTT. It is translated as CSAPNPTNEKLFF.

This clonotype was found many times. The chain joins TRBV7-9 to TRBJ1-2; 8 bases are a match to TRBD1. The trim removed 3 bases at V and 5 bases at J, leaving 8 bases unmatched. The CDR3 contains 15 residues. CDR1 and CDR2 from the germline V gene are SEHNR and FQNEAQ (reference sequence). The CDR3 protein is CASSLGQAAFYGYTF. As DNA, the CDR3 is TGTGCCAGCAGCTTGGGACAGGCCGCATTTTATGGCTACACCTTC.

This clonotype was counted many times. The V gene is TRBV20-1, the J gene TRBJ1-6; 8 bases agree with TRBD1. With V trimmed by 6 bases and J by 8 bases, 15 bases remained unmatched. Germline V gene lookup returns CDR1 DFQATT and CDR2 SNEGSKA (reference sequence). The CDR3 covers 16 residues. DNA for the CDR3: TGCAGTGCACCCACTCGGACAGGGCGGCAGGATTCACCCCTCCACTTT. Protein sequence: CSAPTRTGRQDSPLHF.

The rearrangement uses TRBV20-1 and TRBJ2-1; D ambiguous. Germline lookup yields CDR1 DFQATT and CDR2 SNEGSKA (reference sequence). The CDR3 extends over 14 amino acids. Trimming removed 6 bases at V and 8 bases at J, with 20 bases between. Written as DNA, the CDR3 is TGCAGTGCCAACCTAGGGAACCTTTGGGATGAGCAGTTCTTC. It codes for CSANLGNLWDEQFF.

This clonotype was picked up many times. This chain connects TRBV7-2 to TRBJ2-5; TRBD2 matches 11 bases. V lost 2 bases, J lost 2 bases, and 1 base stayed unmatched. Germline CDR1 reads SGHTA; CDR2 reads FQGNSA. CDR3 length: 15 amino acids. DNA of the CDR3: TGTGCCAGCAGCTTAACTAGCGGGGGTCAAGAGACCCAGTACTTC. Its protein is CASSLTSGGQETQYF.

The chain has TRBV6-2 or TRBV6-3 and TRBJ2-2; D gene ambiguous. V was cut by 8 bases and J by 2 bases, with 12 bases left in between. The CDR3 has 14 amino acids. Germline CDR1 reads MNHEY; CDR2 reads SVGEGT. CDR3 in amino acids: CASARTENTGELFF. The CDR3 coding sequence is TGTGCCAGCGCGAGGACGGAAAACACCGGGGAGCTGTTTTTT.

V and J are TRBV29-1 and TRBJ2-7; 10 bases map to TRBD1. This CDR3 contains 14 residues. The V gene's germline CDR1 is SQVTM and CDR2 ANQGSEA. Trimming removed 7 bases from V and 4 bases from J; junction bases left unmatched: 10. Here the CDR3 reads CSAQGDRGPYEQYF. The CDR3 DNA sequence: TGCAGCGCCCAGGGTGACAGGGGGCCGTACGAGCAGTACTTC.

This clonotype was found many times. V usage is TRBV13 and J usage is TRBJ1-6; the match to TRBD1 covers 7 bases. Germline V lookup: CDR1 PRHDT, CDR2 FYEKMQ (reference sequence). The CDR3 extends over 15 amino acids. V lost 4 bases, J lost 7 bases, and 7 bases stayed unmatched. The CDR3 reads CASSSRGTVNSPLHF. The DNA for the CDR3 is TGTGCCAGCAGCTCGCGTGGGACAGTCAATTCACCCCTCCACTTT.